The rows below give T cell receptor beta chains drawn from one sample of a study of OX40 agonist ivuxolimab in advanced cancers. Sequenced by immunoSEQ multiplex PCR; TCRdb stores in-frame clones only, minus some. Of roughly 90,000 clones in the sample, more than 75% were seen once. The sequenced sample was CD4+ or CD8+ T cells sorted from blood, obtained in a trial of the OX40 agonist ivuxolimab. These receptor sequences come from an adult with an advanced solid tumor such as melanoma, head and neck, liver or kidney cancer. Both conserved end residues are part of each CDR3. D genes are given only for firm matches. Rows give clone size only sometimes, using once, few, many, or a class for an expanded clone.

size,D,V,J,CDR3,DNA
.,.,TRBV11-2,TRBJ1-5,CASSLDRKENQPQHF,TGTGCCAGCAGCTTAGACAGAAAAGAGAATCAGCCCCAGCATTTT
.,.,TRBV6-1,TRBJ2-1,CASTSPLGEQFF,TGTGCCAGCACCTCCCCCTTAGGAGAGCAGTTCTTC
.,.,TRBV28,TRBJ2-7,CASRAIAKWSYEQYF,TGTGCCAGCAGGGCTATAGCGAAGTGGTCCTACGAGCAGTACTTC
.,.,TRBV6-5,TRBJ2-3,CASGLRDGFTDTQYF,TGTGCCAGCGGGTTACGGGACGGATTCACAGATACGCAGTATTTT
.,.,TRBV15,TRBJ2-1,CATSFGRGSYNEQFF,TGTGCCACCAGCTTTGGGCGGGGCTCCTACAATGAGCAGTTCTTC
.,TRBD2,TRBV2,TRBJ2-3,CASGGSPVTQYF,TGTGCCAGCGGCGGGAGTCCTGTTACGCAGTATTTT
.,.,TRBV11-1,TRBJ2-2,CASSLGTASGELFF,TGTGCCAGCAGCTTAGGAACAGCCTCCGGGGAGCTGTTTTTT
.,TRBD1,TRBV27,TRBJ1-4,CASSPLGQGTNEKLFF,TGTGCCAGCAGCCCCCTTGGACAGGGAACAAATGAAAAACTGTTTTTT
.,TRBD2,TRBV9,TRBJ2-5,CASSVGTSGRETQYF,TGTGCCAGCAGCGTAGGGACTAGCGGGAGAGAGACCCAGTACTTC
.,.,TRBV5-1,TRBJ2-5,CASSLGGRYQETQYF,TGCGCCAGCAGCTTGGGTGGGAGGTACCAAGAGACCCAGTACTTC
.,TRBD1,TRBV19,TRBJ2-2,CASNPLRTGVDTGELFF,TGTGCCAGTAACCCGTTGAGGACAGGGGTGGACACCGGGGAGCTGTTTTTT
.,.,TRBV2,TRBJ1-1,CASSQQGGAFF,TGTGCCAGCAGCCAACAGGGAGGCGCTTTCTTT
once,.,TRBV9,TRBJ2-2,CASSPLGANTGELFF,TGTGCCAGCAGCCCCCTGGGAGCGAACACCGGGGAGCTGTTTTTT
.,.,TRBV30,TRBJ2-3,CAWKRDWGTDTQYF,TGTGCCTGGAAACGGGATTGGGGCACAGATACGCAGTATTTT
.,TRBD1,TRBV5-6,TRBJ2-7,CASSNGPGQSPYEQYF,TGTGCCAGCAGCAACGGCCCGGGACAGAGCCCCTACGAGCAGTACTTC
.,TRBD2,TRBV27,TRBJ2-1,CASSRSGSRYNEQFF,TGTGCCAGCAGTAGGAGCGGGAGCCGGTACAATGAGCAGTTCTTC
.,TRBD2,TRBV5-1,TRBJ2-2,CASSLVAGAYTGELFF,TGCGCCAGCAGCTTGGTGGCGGGAGCATACACCGGGGAGCTGTTTTTT
.,TRBD2,TRBV9,TRBJ2-3,CASSVTSGSTDTQYF,TGTGCCAGCAGCGTTACTAGCGGGAGCACAGATACGCAGTATTTT
.,TRBD1,TRBV7-9,TRBJ1-3,CASSHFRFGQGRNTIYF,TGTGCCAGCAGCCACTTTCGCTTCGGACAGGGCAGAAACACCATATATTTT
.,TRBD2,TRBV5-6,TRBJ2-1,CASSLGGLASEQFF,TGTGCCAGCAGCTTGGGCGGACTAGCGAGCGAGCAGTTCTTC
.,.,TRBV27,TRBJ2-7,CASSFLGRDEQYF,TGTGCCAGCAGTTTCCTGGGGCGAGACGAGCAGTACTTC
once,TRBD1,TRBV28,TRBJ1-3,CASSSPRTGGNTIYF,TGTGCCAGCAGTTCCCCGCGGACAGGGGGAAACACCATATATTTT
.,.,TRBV19,TRBJ2-5,CASSSARYQETQYF,TGTGCCAGTAGTTCAGCTCGGTACCAAGAGACCCAGTACTTC
.,TRBD2,TRBV9,TRBJ2-1,CASSPELGGWNEQFF,TGTGCCAGCAGCCCAGAGCTGGGAGGGTGGAATGAGCAGTTCTTC
.,TRBD1,TRBV14,TRBJ1-3,CASSPKGAYSGNTIYF,TGTGCCAGCAGTCCGAAGGGGGCATACTCTGGAAACACCATATATTTT
once,.,TRBV5-1,TRBJ2-7,CASSHYLGQEQYF,TGCGCCAGCAGCCACTATTTAGGACAGGAGCAGTACTTC
.,TRBD1,TRBV10-3,TRBJ2-2,CAISERVGQVNTGELFF,TGTGCCATCAGTGAGCGGGTGGGACAGGTAAACACCGGGGAGCTGTTTTTT
.,TRBD1,TRBV2,TRBJ2-1,CASRPDREGQFF,TGTGCCAGCAGGCCCGACAGGGAAGGGCAGTTCTTC
.,.,TRBV7-9,TRBJ1-2,CASSLYGGTNYGYTF,TGTGCCAGCAGCTTATACGGCGGAACTAACTATGGCTACACCTTC
few,TRBD1,TRBV7-9,TRBJ2-7,CASSLDRANEQYF,TGTGCCAGCAGCTTGGACAGGGCTAACGAGCAGTACTTC
.,.,TRBV6-6,TRBJ1-2,CASIDRSYGYTF,TGTGCCAGCATTGACAGATCCTATGGCTACACCTTC
.,.,TRBV19,TRBJ2-1,CASSSGTSGLSYNEQFF,TGTGCCAGTAGTTCGGGGACTTCGGGATTATCCTACAATGAGCAGTTCTTC
.,TRBD1,TRBV5-1,TRBJ2-2,CASSPRQGGSGELFF,TGCGCCAGCAGCCCTCGACAGGGGGGGTCCGGGGAGCTGTTTTTT
once,.,TRBV6-1,TRBJ1-2,CAIGDGYGYTF,TGTGCCATCGGGGACGGCTATGGCTACACCTTC
.,.,TRBV18,TRBJ2-2,CASSQTRWDTGELFF,TGTGCCAGCTCCCAGACTAGGTGGGACACCGGGGAGCTGTTTTTT
.,.,TRBV7-2,TRBJ2-7,CASSSRGAYEQYF,TGTGCCAGCAGCTCCCGAGGGGCTTACGAGCAGTACTTC
.,TRBD1,TRBV11-2,TRBJ2-7,CASSLEGTGYEQYF,TGTGCCAGCAGCTTAGAGGGGACAGGCTACGAGCAGTACTTC
.,.,TRBV15,TRBJ1-5,CATSRDKGNQPQHF,TGTGCCACCAGCAGAGATAAGGGCAATCAGCCCCAGCATTTT
few,.,TRBV7-2,TRBJ1-6,CASSSGTGNSPLHF,TGTGCCAGCAGTTCCGGGACGGGAAATTCACCCCTCCACTTT
.,.,TRBV6-5,TRBJ2-5,CASSSGTGPGETQYF,TGTGCCAGCAGCTCAGGGACTGGTCCGGGGGAGACCCAGTACTTC
.,TRBD2,TRBV6-4,TRBJ2-7,CASSEPPPWTSGRNYEQYF,TGTGCCAGCAGTGAGCCCCCACCGTGGACTAGCGGGAGGAACTACGAGCAGTACTTC
.,TRBD1,TRBV7-9,TRBJ2-7,CASSSGTGGSYEQYF,TGTGCCAGCAGCTCAGGGACAGGGGGCTCCTACGAGCAGTACTTC